This TCR beta chain derives from a study of shared clonotypes between healthy human individuals. As for the study in general: The plates for each donor numbered three CD4 naive, three CD4 memory, two CD8 naive and one CD8 memory.

TCRdb's copy holds only in-frame clones and misses some; the assay was immunoSEQ multiplex PCR. This sample has some 2.1 million clones, with roughly 94% found just once. The CDR3 spans 14 residues. The trim removed 4 bases at V and 5 bases at J, leaving 8 bases unmatched. Germline CDR1 reads SGHDN; CDR2 reads FVKESK. CD45RO-negative CD8 cells positively selected for CCR7 made up the naive population, which excluded terminally differentiated effector memory CD45RA+ cells. The source material was naive CD8+ T cells sorted from blood. The clonotype comes from a man in his late teens or twenties in good health. The chain is built from TRBV14 and TRBJ2-7, with 7 nucleotides matching TRBD1. The CDR3 here is CASSLLTGTNEQYF. DNA of the CDR3: TGTGCCAGCAGCCTGTTGACAGGGACCAACGAGCAGTACTTC.